This passage covers 31 T cell receptor beta chains from one sample sequenced in a study of regulatory T cells in long-lasting Graves disease. Arm-PCR of CDR3 regions and iRepertoire HTBI primers were used to build TCR beta libraries. TCRdb redid the calling of the multiplex PCR reads with MiXCR, one entry per CDR3 protein. This sample has hundreds of thousands of distinct CDR3 sequences; about 15% occur once, and the top ten carry 25%. The time point denotes: newly diagnosed GD, antithyroid drugs for less than 3 months. There was RNA extracted from PBMCs, and the TCR library was made from it. In addition, the sample was reused for a study of T cells in Graves' hyperthyroidism and ophthalmopathy.

Sample: peripheral blood mononuclear cells (PBMCs), taken at new diagnosis, from a patient treated with antithyroid drugs. These TCRs come from a woman aged 35-65 years with Graves disease.

This clonotype was detected only a few times. The chain recombines TRBV30 with TRBJ1-1; 8 nucleotides match TRBD1. The V gene end was trimmed by 5 bases and the J gene end by 1 base; junction bases not matched to a gene: 12. This CDR3 region has 16 residues. Germline lookup yields CDR1 GTSNPN and CDR2 SVGIG (reference sequence). Here the CDR3 DNA reads TGTGCCTGGTCTCGACCCTTGGGGACAGGGAACACTGAAGCTTTCTTT. Amino acid sequence: CAWSRPLGTGNTEAFF.

This clonotype was counted many times. V and J are TRBV19 and TRBJ2-3; TRBD2 might be the D (5 bases). Germline lookup yields CDR1 LNHDA and CDR2 SQIVND (reference sequence). Trimming shortened V by 3 bases and J by 0 bases, and 10 bases separated the two germline ends. The CDR3 contains 15 residues. The CDR3 loop reads CASSISGISTDTQYF. Here the CDR3 DNA reads TGTGCCAGTAGTATTTCCGGGATTAGCACAGATACGCAGTATTTT.

This clonotype was detected many times. DNA for the CDR3: TGTGCCAGCAGCGGCCGGGCTCCGAACACCGGGGAGCTGTTTTTT. Its protein product is CASSGRAPNTGELFF. The chain employs TRBV2 and TRBJ2-2; D remains unclear. The germline V gene encodes CDR1 SNHLY and CDR2 FYNNEI. V was cut by 6 bases and J by 0 bases, with 11 bases left in between. The CDR3 loop spans 15 amino acids.

This clonotype was counted ten times or more. The chain couples TRBV7-9 to TRBJ1-4; the D gene is possibly TRBD1 (6 bases). Trimming took 4 bases from V and 7 from J, leaving 16 bases between them. The CDR3 loop spans 15 amino acids. Germline values: CDR1 SEHNR, CDR2 FQNEAQ (reference sequence). The CDR3 loop is CASSSPGGSGEKLFF. The CDR3 region has the DNA TGTGCCAGCAGCTCTCCGGGGGGCAGTGGTGAAAAACTGTTTTTT.

This clonotype was recorded many times. The chain couples TRBV30 to TRBJ1-5, with unresolved D. Trimming cost V 3 bases and J 7 bases, with 13 bases left between them. Germline-derived CDR1 and CDR2 are GTSNPN and SVGIG (reference sequence). The CDR3 loop spans 13 amino acids. The CDR3 is CAWSDRYSQPQHF. CDR3 bases: TGTGCCTGGAGCGACCGGTATAGCCAGCCCCAGCATTTT.

This clonotype was seen at least ten times. J is TRBJ1-1 and V is TRBV6-1, with a weak D call TRBD1 (5 bases). V was trimmed by 8 bases and J by 3 bases, leaving 28 bases between them. The CDR3 is 18 amino acids. Germline values: CDR1 MNHNS, CDR2 SASEGT. CDR3 loop: CASRPGSRLLFVDTEAFF. CDR3 nucleotides: TGTGCCAGCCGACCAGGGAGCAGGCTTTTATTCGTGGACACTGAAGCTTTCTTT.

The chain is built from TRBV4-2 and TRBJ2-7; a possible D gene is TRBD2 (5 bases). The germline gives CDR1 LGHNA, CDR2 YNFKEQ. This CDR3 has 13 residues. Trimming stripped 1 base from V and 5 bases from J, with 9 bases between. The CDR3 coding sequence is TGTGCCAGCAGCCAAGGGACTCGGGACGAGCAGTACTTC. It translates to CASSQGTRDEQYF.

The table lists this clonotype with many counts. The CDR3: CASSSRVREGSPLHF. Written as DNA, the CDR3 is TGTGCCAGCTCATCGAGAGTACGAGAGGGATCACCCCTCCACTTT. J is TRBJ1-6 and V is TRBV18; no clear D gene. V gave up 5 bases and J gave up 10 bases, with 18 bases separating them. The CDR3 totals 15 residues. Germline V lookup: CDR1 KGHSH, CDR2 LQKENI.

The chain employs TRBV28 and TRBJ2-1; 8 nucleotides line up with TRBD2. CDR1 and CDR2 (germline): MDHEN, SYDVKM. Trimming at V came to 7 bases and at J to 6 bases, leaving 8 bases not matched to a gene. This CDR3 spans 14 amino acids. CDR3 sequence: CASIPTGGGNEQFF. DNA of the CDR3: TGTGCCAGCATTCCGACCGGGGGGGGCAATGAGCAGTTCTTC.

There are many counts of this clonotype. CDR3 nucleotides: TGTGCCAGCTCACCACCCCCCTACAATGAGCAGTTCTTC. Protein product: CASSPPPYNEQFF. This sequence joins TRBV18 and TRBJ2-1; unclear D gene. Germline assignment: CDR1 KGHSH and CDR2 LQKENI. The CDR3 has 13 residues. V was pared by 0 bases and J by 2 bases, with 2 bases between.

This clonotype was detected many times. J is TRBJ1-1 and V is TRBV27; 8 positions match TRBD1. Trimming at V came to 5 bases and at J to 1 base, leaving 6 bases not matched to a gene. The CDR3 sequence is 15 residues long. The V gene's germline CDR1 is MNHEY and CDR2 SMNVEV (reference sequence). The CDR3 is CASSLPGGANTEAFF. In DNA, the CDR3 is TGTGCCAGCAGTCTGCCAGGGGGCGCGAACACTGAAGCTTTCTTT.

A few counts support this clonotype. J is TRBJ1-2 and V is TRBV19, with TRBD1 identical over 9 bases. Looked up from germline, CDR1 is LNHDA and CDR2 is SQIVND (reference sequence). There are 15 residues in the CDR3. J gave up 3 bases and V 6 bases, and 8 bases lay outside the gene matches. The chain's CDR3 is CASSPTGQGDYGYTF. The CDR3, as DNA: TGTGCCAGTAGCCCGACGGGACAGGGAGACTATGGCTACACCTTC.

The V call is TRBV2, the J call TRBJ1-6; D is uncertain. The germline V gene encodes CDR1 SNHLY and CDR2 FYNNEI. The CDR3 spans 13 residues. The germline V and J ends were trimmed by 7 bases and 9 bases, with 13 bases remaining between them. The chain's CDR3 is CASTGQLSSPLHF. In DNA, the CDR3 is TGTGCCAGCACTGGGCAATTGAGTTCACCCCTCCACTTT.

The chain joins TRBV7-3 to TRBJ2-7, with D perhaps assigned TRBD1 or TRBD2 (6 bases each). Germline V gene sequence: CDR1 SGHTA, CDR2 FQGTGA. The CDR3 is made up of 16 amino acids. Trimming took 0 bases from V and 0 from J, leaving 12 bases between them. CDR3 in DNA: TGTGCCAGCAGCTTAACGAAGGAGGGGGACTCCTACGAGCAGTACTTC. This encodes CASSLTKEGDSYEQYF.

The chain joins TRBV20-1 to TRBJ1-5; possible D gene TRBD1, 5 bases. There are 15 residues in the CDR3. V was pared by 3 bases and J by 5 bases, with 17 bases between. Germline CDR1 is DFQATT and CDR2 is SNEGSKA (reference sequence). The CDR3 protein is CSASAPGERYQPQHF. CDR3 DNA sequence: TGCAGTGCTAGCGCCCCGGGGGAACGGTATCAGCCCCAGCATTTT.

As concerns this clonotype: Being one base from a much bigger clone, this may be a read error. The gene calls are TRBV12-3 or TRBV12-4 and TRBJ1-1; D is ambiguous. The CDR3 sequence is 12 residues long. V was pared by 6 bases and J by 3 bases, with 8 bases between. CDR3 in amino acids: CASSPPDTEAFF. The DNA for the CDR3 is TGTGCCAGCAGCCCCCCCGACACTGAAGCTTTCTTT.

This clonotype was observed at least ten times. The chain recombines TRBV3-1 with TRBJ1-2; weak D call: TRBD1 (5 bases). The ends were cut back, 2 bases at V and 8 bases at J, with 18 bases in the middle. CDR1 is LGHDT and CDR2 is YNNKEL in the germline V gene (reference sequence). The CDR3 has 15 amino acids. The CDR3 loop is CASSQTDSPLWGYTF. The CDR3 nucleotides read TGTGCCAGCAGCCAAACCGACAGCCCCCTGTGGGGCTACACCTTC.

In this sample, this clonotype turned up a few times. V gene TRBV7-3 combines with J gene TRBJ2-7; D remains ambiguous. Between the trimmed V and J ends, which lost 5 bases and 7 bases, there was a span of 18 bases. The CDR3 runs to 14 residues. Per the germline V gene, CDR1 is SGHTA and CDR2 is FQGTGA. The CDR3 sequence: CASSPAGGVREQYF. The CDR3 DNA follows: TGTGCCAGCAGCCCCGCCGGCGGAGTGAGGGAGCAGTACTTC.

Concerning this clonotype itself: This likely traces to a read error, being one base from a far larger clone. The gene calls are TRBV9 and TRBJ2-3, with D hard to call. Germline V gives CDR1 SGDLS, CDR2 YYNGEE. This CDR3 region has 12 residues. CDR3 in DNA: TGTGTCAGCAGCCAAGTGGGAGATACGCAGTATTTT. This encodes CVSSQVGDTQYF. Drawing the rest from reference TRBV9 and TRBJ2-3, the complete variable domain is DSGVTQTPKHLITATGQRVTLRCSPRSGDLSVYWYQQSLDQGLQFLIQYYNGEERAKGNILERFSAQQFPDLHSELNLSSLELGDSALYFCVSSQVGDTQYFGPGTRLTVL.

Ten or more counts support this clonotype. The V call is TRBV3-1, the J call TRBJ1-1; 7 nucleotides agree with TRBD1. In germline, CDR1 is LGHDT, CDR2 YNNKEL (reference sequence). The CDR3 is 14 residues long. The J segment lost 1 base and the V segment lost 3 bases, leaving 2 bases of the junction unmatched. The CDR3 loop is CASSQRDRNTEAFF. The CDR3 nucleotides read TGTGCCAGCAGCCAGCGGGACAGGAACACTGAAGCTTTCTTT.

This clonotype is a singleton in its sample. V usage is TRBV13 and J usage is TRBJ1-1, with 8 bases aligning to TRBD1. Germline V lookup: CDR1 PRHDT, CDR2 FYEKMQ (reference sequence). The CDR3 length is 15 residues. The J segment lost 10 bases and the V segment lost 0 bases, leaving 10 bases of the junction unmatched. The CDR3 loop reads CASSLGFVTGELAFF. The CDR3 DNA reads TGTGCCAGCAGCTTAGGCTTTGTGACAGGGGAGTTAGCTTTCTTT.

The chain uses TRBV16 and TRBJ1-2, with D possibly TRBD1 on 6 matching bases. Germline CDR1 reads KGHSY; CDR2 reads FQNENV. V gave up 3 bases and J gave up 4 bases, with 12 bases separating them. This CDR3 is built from 14 residues. Written as DNA, the CDR3 is TGTGCCAGCAGCCAGTCGCTGACAGGCTATGGCTACACCTTC. Translation: CASSQSLTGYGYTF.

CDR3: CASAPGGARQPQHF. The CDR3 DNA reads TGTGCCAGCGCCCCGGGGGGGGCTAGACAGCCCCAGCATTTT. This sequence joins TRBV27 and TRBJ1-5, with D possibly TRBD1 on 6 matching bases. CDR1 MNHEY and CDR2 SMNVEV come from the germline V gene (reference sequence). Trimming took off 8 bases at V and 7 bases at J, with 18 bases between the two ends. The CDR3 has 14 amino acids.

This clonotype was seen at least ten times. The CDR3 region is CASSYQQGFDGYTF. CDR3 sequence (DNA): TGTGCCAGCAGTTACCAACAGGGCTTCGATGGCTACACCTTC. The V call is TRBV6-5, the J call TRBJ1-2; perhaps TRBD1 as D (6 bases). The germline gives CDR1 MNHEY, CDR2 SVGAGI. CDR3 length: 14 amino acids. V was shortened by 2 bases and J by 6 bases, with 13 bases between the two germline ends.

At least ten counts were recorded for this clonotype. The rearrangement joins TRBV24-1 to TRBJ1-2; D is unresolved. Looked up from germline, CDR1 is KGHDR and CDR2 is SFDVKD. The CDR3 runs to 15 residues. Trimming cost V 2 bases and J 2 bases, with 11 bases left between them. CDR3 in amino acids: CATSDSEGSNYGYTF. The CDR3 DNA is TGTGCCACCAGTGATTCAGAGGGTTCGAACTATGGCTACACCTTC.

This clonotype was detected ten times or more. The rearrangement joins TRBV7-9 to TRBJ2-1; D is unresolved. Germline CDR1 reads SEHNR; CDR2 reads FQNEAQ (reference sequence). This CDR3 has 12 amino acids. Trimming removed 2 bases at V and 7 bases at J, with 6 bases between. DNA of the CDR3: TGTGCCAGCAGCTTAATCGCTAATGAGCAGTTCTTC. As protein: CASSLIANEQFF.

This clonotype was counted between two and nine times. The V gene is TRBV4-1, the J gene TRBJ2-3; 11 bases match TRBD1. Germline V gene sequence: CDR1 MGHRA, CDR2 YSYEKL. The CDR3 runs to 16 residues. V gave up 7 bases and J gave up 5 bases; unmatched junction bases: 11. CDR3 loop: CASTPTGTGGKDTQYF. In DNA form, the CDR3 reads TGCGCCAGCACCCCAACCGGGACAGGGGGTAAAGATACGCAGTATTTT.

This clonotype was found a few times. V is TRBV5-1 and J is TRBJ1-3; 9 positions agree with TRBD1. Germline loops: CDR1 SGHRS, CDR2 YFSETQ. The CDR3 has 17 residues. V dropped 4 bases and J dropped 2; count of bases not matched to a gene: 10. CDR3 DNA: TGCGCCAGCAGCCCGGACAGGGGTCCAAGCGCTGGAAACACCATATATTTT. Its protein is CASSPDRGPSAGNTIYF.

The table lists this clonotype with a few counts. This chain links TRBV7-9 with TRBJ2-6; 8 bases agree with TRBD1. The CDR3 runs to 17 residues. The junction had 9 bases not matched to a gene; V was cut back by 6 bases and J by 2 bases. Germline V gene data show CDR1 as SEHNR and CDR2 as FQNEAQ (reference sequence). This chain's CDR3 is CASSSLTGVTGANVLTF. CDR3 DNA sequence: TGTGCCAGCAGTTCCCTGACAGGGGTAACTGGGGCCAACGTCCTGACTTTC.

The genes are TRBV19 and TRBJ1-1; TRBD1 agrees at 9 bases. In germline, CDR1 is LNHDA, CDR2 SQIVND (reference sequence). This CDR3 comprises 16 residues. Trimming removed 3 bases from V and 11 bases from J; junction bases left unmatched: 16. The CDR3 region has the DNA TGTGCCAGTAGTATCCCGGAGGTTCCGGGACAGGGATCGGCTTTCTTT. Its protein product is CASSIPEVPGQGSAFF.

This clonotype was picked up many times. The chain joins TRBV5-1 to TRBJ1-4, with 7 bases that match TRBD1. The V gene end was trimmed by 5 bases and the J gene end by 13 bases; junction bases not matched to a gene: 2. Germline V gives CDR1 SGHRS, CDR2 YFSETQ. CDR3 length: 10 residues. DNA of the CDR3: TGCGCCAGCAGAGGGGACAGACTGTTTTTT. As protein: CASRGDRLFF.